This entry lists 31 T cell receptor beta chains sequenced from one sample in a study of monozygotic twins with inflammatory bowel disease. Reanalyzing the 5' RACE reads, TCRdb keeps one entry per CDR3 protein, without DNA. This table holds some 450,000 distinct CDR3 sequences. Sequencing was done on a sample of blood. Source of these receptors: a human donor with ulcerative colitis or Crohn's disease, or a healthy co-twin of an affected twin (not recorded which).

The V call is TRBV29-1, the J call TRBJ2-7; TCRdb's D call of TRBD1 is untestable without DNA. Germline values: CDR1 SQVTM, CDR2 ANQGSEA. The CDR3 spans 15 residues. The CDR3 protein is CSVATGQESSYEQYF.

The chain uses TRBV5-8 and TRBJ2-5. CDR1 SGHTS and CDR2 YDEGEE come from the germline V gene. This CDR3 contains 14 residues. The CDR3 protein is CASSLSGYQETQYF.

The chain couples TRBV5-1 to TRBJ2-5; the TCRdb call, TRBD2, lacks DNA for checking. CDR3 size: 15 residues. Germline V gene sequence: CDR1 SGHRS, CDR2 YFSETQ. The CDR3: CASSFPASEQETQYF. The full variable domain, its missing parts supplied by reference TRBV5-1 and TRBJ2-5, is KAGVTQTPRYLIKTRGQQVTLSCSPISGHRSVSWYQQTPGQGLQFLFEYFSETQRNKGNFPGRFSGRQFSNSRSEMNVSTLELGDSALYLCASSFPASEQETQYFGPGTRLLVL.

The chain links TRBV20-1 to TRBJ2-1; TCRdb selects TRBD2, and the lack of DNA leaves this call unchecked. The CDR3 runs to 16 residues. Germline assignment: CDR1 DFQATT and CDR2 SNEGSKA (reference sequence). CDR3 sequence: CSARVAGGPSYNEQFF.

The rearrangement uses TRBV25-1 and TRBJ2-3; the TCRdb call, TRBD1, lacks DNA for checking. The CDR3 sequence is 15 residues long. Germline-derived CDR1 and CDR2 are MGHDK and SYGVNS. CDR3 amino acids: CASSEERGRTDTQYF.

The chain links TRBV18 to TRBJ2-1. Germline lookup yields CDR1 KGHSH and CDR2 LQKENI. The CDR3 extends over 14 amino acids. The CDR3 loop reads CASSPLGGYNEQFF.

This chain links TRBV27 with TRBJ2-5. The CDR3 covers 13 residues. CDR1 is MNHEY and CDR2 is SMNVEV in the germline V gene (reference sequence). CDR3 sequence: CASSSLNQETQYF.

CDR3 sequence: CAWSKQGAGGETQYF. The genes are TRBV30 and TRBJ2-5; without DNA, the TCRdb call of TRBD1 cannot be checked. The CDR3 loop spans 15 amino acids. Germline V gene lookup returns CDR1 GTSNPN and CDR2 SVGIG (reference sequence).

This sequence joins TRBV7-9 and TRBJ1-1; checking the TCRdb D call of TRBD1 is not possible without DNA. This CDR3 has 16 residues. Germline V gene lookup returns CDR1 SEHNR and CDR2 FQNEAQ (reference sequence). The CDR3 protein is CASSLNRGGWNTEAFF. Complete variable domain (other parts from reference TRBV7-9 and TRBJ1-1): DTGVSQNPRHKITKRGQNVTFRCDPISEHNRLYWYRQTLGQGPEFLTYFQNEAQLEKSRLLSDRFSAERPKGSFSTLEIQRTEQGDSAMYLCASSLNRGGWNTEAFFGQGTRLTVV.

The chain has TRBV10-3 and TRBJ2-1. The CDR3 runs to 15 residues. Germline V gene lookup returns CDR1 ENHRY and CDR2 SYGVKD. This CDR3 reads CAISDVRSSYNEQFF.

CDR3 region: CASSLIALGGGTEAFF. The chain combines TRBV5-1 with TRBJ1-1; the TCRdb call, TRBD1, lacks DNA for checking. Germline CDR1 and CDR2: SGHRS and YFSETQ. This CDR3 is 16 amino acids long.

This chain joins TRBV7-9 and TRBJ2-3. The CDR3 contains 13 residues. Germline V gene lookup returns CDR1 SEHNR and CDR2 FQNEAQ (reference sequence). This CDR3 reads CASSLAGSDTQYF.

The chain carries TRBV6-5 and TRBJ2-1; TCRdb gives TRBD1 as the D gene, but with no DNA this cannot be confirmed. Per germline, CDR1 MNHEY and CDR2 SVGAGI. The CDR3 runs 14 residues. The CDR3 spells CASSSGTPWGEQFF.

This chain joins TRBV5-1 and TRBJ1-1. This CDR3 is 14 amino acids long. Per germline, CDR1 SGHRS and CDR2 YFSETQ. CDR3 in amino acids: CASSLEGRNTEAFF.

V and J are TRBV11-2 and TRBJ2-2; there is no DNA to check the TCRdb D call of TRBD1. The CDR3 runs to 18 residues. Germline CDR1 and CDR2: SGHAT and FQNNGV. The CDR3 loop is CASSLRGQGAQNTGELFF.

The chain uses TRBV7-2 and TRBJ2-7; TCRdb's D gene call, TRBD2, goes unchecked for lack of DNA. Germline-derived CDR1 and CDR2 are SGHTA and FQGNSA. This CDR3 is 13 amino acids long. This CDR3 reads CASSLLGSGEQYF. The variable domain in full, with the rest retrieved from reference TRBV7-2 and TRBJ2-7, is GAGVSQSPSNKVTEKGKDVELRCDPISGHTALYWYRQSLGQGLEFLIYFQGNSAPDKSGLPSDRFSAERTGGSVSTLTIQRTQQEDSAVYLCASSLLGSGEQYFGPGTRLTVT.

V gene TRBV28 combines with J gene TRBJ2-6; TCRdb outputs TRBD1, but without DNA this stays unchecked. This CDR3 has 19 amino acids. CDR1 and CDR2 (germline): MDHEN, SYDVKM. The CDR3 region is CASSSPPGQGFSGANVLTF.

This chain connects TRBV7-9 to TRBJ2-1; the TRBD2 assignment by TCRdb is unverifiable without DNA. The V gene's germline CDR1 is SEHNR and CDR2 FQNEAQ (reference sequence). The CDR3 has 16 residues. CDR3 residues: CASSGREGSGINEQFF.

This chain joins TRBV12-3 or TRBV12-4 and TRBJ1-2. The CDR3 consists of 11 residues. This chain's CDR3 is CASSYGLGYTF.

The chain recombines TRBV20-1 with TRBJ2-2; TCRdb outputs TRBD1, but without DNA this stays unchecked. From germline, CDR1 is DFQATT and CDR2 SNEGSKA (reference sequence). The CDR3 loop spans 15 amino acids. This CDR3 is CSARRGQLNTGELFF.

V and J are TRBV14 and TRBJ2-2; TCRdb's D gene call, TRBD2, goes unchecked for lack of DNA. The CDR3 is made up of 20 amino acids. Germline CDR1 reads SGHDN; CDR2 reads FVKESK. The CDR3 loop reads CASSQYGTSGSIANTGELFF.

The chain is built from TRBV7-2 and TRBJ2-5; TCRdb gives TRBD1 as the D gene, but with no DNA this cannot be confirmed. This CDR3 region has 14 residues. CDR1 is SGHTA and CDR2 is FQGNSA in the germline V gene. This chain's CDR3 is CASSLETGTGTQYF.

The V and J genes are TRBV23-1 and TRBJ2-2; TCRdb indicates TRBD2, and absent DNA this call remains unverified. TRBV23-1 falls under the ORF class, with uncertain function. The CDR3 totals 16 residues. The CDR3 here is CASSQWARINTGELFF.

J is TRBJ2-3 and V is TRBV4-1. This CDR3 comprises 16 residues. The germline gives CDR1 MGHRA, CDR2 YSYEKL. Here the CDR3 reads CASSQATGTSTDTQYF.

The chain is built from TRBV18 and TRBJ2-7; the TCRdb D gene call, TRBD2, has no DNA to confirm it. The CDR3 covers 12 residues. Germline CDR1 is KGHSH and CDR2 is LQKENI. The CDR3 region is CASSPEGHEQYF.

This CDR3 reads CASRPRSETGTSGAVSRGDTQYF. The chain is built from TRBV7-2 and TRBJ2-3; TCRdb's D call, TRBD2, is unchecked because there is no DNA. CDR3 length: 23 residues. CDR1 is SGHTA, CDR2 FQGNSA, per germline.

The genes are TRBV28 and TRBJ1-5; absent DNA, TCRdb's TRBD1 call cannot be checked. CDR3 length equals 16 residues. The germline CDR1 and CDR2 sequences are MDHEN and SYDVKM. The CDR3 sequence is CASTSPRQGANRPQHF.

This chain links TRBV6-1 with TRBJ2-1; TCRdb's assignment of TRBD1 cannot be checked, as there is no DNA. The CDR3 covers 15 residues. CDR1 and CDR2 (germline): MNHNS, SASEGT. CDR3 residues: CASSPQGVGGKEQFF.

The chain has TRBV5-1 and TRBJ2-3; no DNA is available, so the TRBD1 call from TCRdb remains unchecked. CDR1 and CDR2 from the germline V gene are SGHRS and YFSETQ. The CDR3 loop spans 15 amino acids. CDR3 protein: CASSSTGQVSDTQYF.

V and J are TRBV4-3 and TRBJ2-7; the D call of TRBD1 rests on TCRdb alone, since no DNA is present to check it. This CDR3 region has 14 residues. The germline V gene has CDR1 LGHNA and CDR2 YSLEER. The CDR3 is CASSQFWGSYEQYF.

The chain carries TRBV5-1 and TRBJ2-7; TCRdb proposes TRBD1, but this gene call is untestable without DNA. The CDR3 totals 14 residues. CDR1 is SGHRS and CDR2 is YFSETQ in the germline V gene. This CDR3 reads CASRPRGDSYEQYF. Full variable domain (outside the CDR3, taken from reference TRBV5-1 and TRBJ2-7): KAGVTQTPRYLIKTRGQQVTLSCSPISGHRSVSWYQQTPGQGLQFLFEYFSETQRNKGNFPGRFSGRQFSNSRSEMNVSTLELGDSALYLCASRPRGDSYEQYFGPGTRLTVT.